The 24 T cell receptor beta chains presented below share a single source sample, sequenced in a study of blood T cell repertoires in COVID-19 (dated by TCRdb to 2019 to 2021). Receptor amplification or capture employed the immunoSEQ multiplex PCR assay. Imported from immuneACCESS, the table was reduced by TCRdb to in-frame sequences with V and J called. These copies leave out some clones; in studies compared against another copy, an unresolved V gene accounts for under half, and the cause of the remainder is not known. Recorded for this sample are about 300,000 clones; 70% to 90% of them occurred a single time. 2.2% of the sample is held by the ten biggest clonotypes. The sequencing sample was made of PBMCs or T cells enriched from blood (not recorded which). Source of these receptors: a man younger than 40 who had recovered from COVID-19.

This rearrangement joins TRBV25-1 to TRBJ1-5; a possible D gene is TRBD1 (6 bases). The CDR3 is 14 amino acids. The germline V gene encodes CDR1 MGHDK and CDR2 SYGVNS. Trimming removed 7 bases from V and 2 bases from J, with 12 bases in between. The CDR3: CASTKGGRNQPQHF. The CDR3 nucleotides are TGTGCCAGCACCAAAGGGGGTCGCAATCAGCCCCAGCATTTT.

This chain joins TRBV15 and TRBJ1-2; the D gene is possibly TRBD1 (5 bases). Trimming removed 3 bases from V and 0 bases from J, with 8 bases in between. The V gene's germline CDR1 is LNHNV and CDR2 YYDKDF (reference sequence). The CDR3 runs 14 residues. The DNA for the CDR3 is TGTGCCACCAGCAGCTCCAGGGCTAACTATGGCTACACCTTC. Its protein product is CATSSSRANYGYTF.

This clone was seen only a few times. The CDR3 region has the DNA TGTGCCAGCAGTCGACAGGGGCCCGGAAACACCATATATTTT. As protein: CASSRQGPGNTIYF. The chain is built from TRBV6-6 and TRBJ1-3, with TRBD1 matching over 8 bases. The J segment lost 4 bases and the V segment lost 5 bases, leaving 4 bases of the junction unmatched. The CDR3 is 14 amino acids. CDR1 is MNHNY and CDR2 is SVGAGI in the germline V gene (reference sequence).

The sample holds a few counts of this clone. CDR3 sequence reads: CASSYYPTGEAFF. In DNA, the CDR3 is TGTGCCAGCAGTTACTACCCGACGGGTGAAGCTTTCTTT. The chain couples TRBV6-5 to TRBJ1-1, with unresolved D. V shed 1 base and J shed 7 bases, with 10 bases lying between them. This CDR3 has 13 amino acids. The germline gives CDR1 MNHEY, CDR2 SVGAGI.

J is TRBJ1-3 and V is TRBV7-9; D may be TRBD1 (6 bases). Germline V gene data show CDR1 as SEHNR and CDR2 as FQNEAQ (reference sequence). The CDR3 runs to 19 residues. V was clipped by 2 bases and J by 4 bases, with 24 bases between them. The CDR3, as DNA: TGTGCCAGCAGCTTAAGAAGAGAACAGGGCCTCCTATCCGGAAACACCATATATTTT. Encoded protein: CASSLRREQGLLSGNTIYF.

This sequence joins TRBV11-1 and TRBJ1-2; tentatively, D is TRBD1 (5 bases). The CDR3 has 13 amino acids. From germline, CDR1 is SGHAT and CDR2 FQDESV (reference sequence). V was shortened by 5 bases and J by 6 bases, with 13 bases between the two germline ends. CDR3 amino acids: CASSLWGGDGYTF. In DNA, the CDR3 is TGTGCCAGCAGCCTCTGGGGCGGTGATGGCTACACCTTC.

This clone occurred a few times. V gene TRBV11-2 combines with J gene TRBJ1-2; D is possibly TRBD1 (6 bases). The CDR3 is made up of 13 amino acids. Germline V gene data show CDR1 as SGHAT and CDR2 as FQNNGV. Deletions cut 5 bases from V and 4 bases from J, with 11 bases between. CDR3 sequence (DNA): TGTGCCAGCAGCCCAGGACAGAGCTATGGCTACACCTTC. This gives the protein CASSPGQSYGYTF.

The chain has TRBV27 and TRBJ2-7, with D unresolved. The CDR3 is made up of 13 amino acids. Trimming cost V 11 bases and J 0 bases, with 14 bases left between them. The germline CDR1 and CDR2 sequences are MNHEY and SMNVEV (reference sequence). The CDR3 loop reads CAQLSTHSYEQYF. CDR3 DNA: TGTGCCCAACTATCGACCCACTCCTACGAGCAGTACTTC.

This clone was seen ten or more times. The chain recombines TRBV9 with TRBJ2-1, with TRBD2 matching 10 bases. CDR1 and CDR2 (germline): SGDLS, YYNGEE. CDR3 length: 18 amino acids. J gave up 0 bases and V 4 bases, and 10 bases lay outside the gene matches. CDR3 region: CASSSHSSGGASYNEQFF. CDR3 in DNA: TGTGCCAGCAGCTCCCACTCTAGCGGGGGTGCCTCCTACAATGAGCAGTTCTTC.

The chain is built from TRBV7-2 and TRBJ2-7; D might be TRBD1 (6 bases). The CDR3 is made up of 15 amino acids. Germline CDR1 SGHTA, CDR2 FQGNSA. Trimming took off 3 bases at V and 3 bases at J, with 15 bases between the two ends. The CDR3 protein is CASSLKQGYNYEQYF. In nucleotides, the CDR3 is TGTGCCAGCAGCTTGAAACAGGGTTACAACTACGAGCAGTACTTC.

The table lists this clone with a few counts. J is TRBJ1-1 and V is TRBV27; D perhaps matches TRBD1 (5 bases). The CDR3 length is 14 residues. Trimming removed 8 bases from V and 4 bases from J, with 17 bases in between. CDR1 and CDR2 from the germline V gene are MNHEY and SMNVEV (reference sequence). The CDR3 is CASGIRVGGTEAFF. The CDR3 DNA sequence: TGTGCCAGCGGGATCAGGGTAGGTGGCACTGAAGCTTTCTTT.

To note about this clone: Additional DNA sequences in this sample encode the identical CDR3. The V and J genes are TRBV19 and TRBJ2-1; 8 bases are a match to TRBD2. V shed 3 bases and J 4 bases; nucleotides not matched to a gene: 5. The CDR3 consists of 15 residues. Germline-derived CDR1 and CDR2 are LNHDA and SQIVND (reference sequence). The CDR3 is CASSIGTGGYNEQFF. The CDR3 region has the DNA TGTGCCAGTAGTATCGGTACGGGGGGGTACAATGAGCAGTTCTTC. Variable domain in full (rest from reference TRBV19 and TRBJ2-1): DGGITQSPKYLFRKEGQNVTLSCEQNLNHDAMYWYRQDPGQGLRLIYYSQIVNDFQKGDIAEGYSVSREKKESFPLTVTSAQKNPTAFYLCASSIGTGGYNEQFFGPGTRLTVL.

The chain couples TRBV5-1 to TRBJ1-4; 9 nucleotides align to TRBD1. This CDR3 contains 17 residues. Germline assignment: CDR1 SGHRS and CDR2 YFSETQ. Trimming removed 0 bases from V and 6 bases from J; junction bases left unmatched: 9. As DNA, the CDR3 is TGCGCCAGCAGCTTGGATCCCCCGGGACAGGGTGATGAAAAACTGTTTTTT. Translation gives CASSLDPPGQGDEKLFF.

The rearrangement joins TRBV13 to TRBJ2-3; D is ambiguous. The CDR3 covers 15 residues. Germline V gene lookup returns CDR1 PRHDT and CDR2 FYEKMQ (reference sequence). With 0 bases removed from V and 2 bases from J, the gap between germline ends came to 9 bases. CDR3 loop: CASSLGRGLTDTQYF. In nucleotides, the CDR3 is TGTGCCAGCAGCTTAGGCCGTGGGCTCACAGATACGCAGTATTTT.

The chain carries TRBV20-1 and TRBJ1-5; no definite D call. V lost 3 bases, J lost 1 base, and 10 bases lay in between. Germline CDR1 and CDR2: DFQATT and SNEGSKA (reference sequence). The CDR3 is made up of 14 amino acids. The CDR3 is CSASLRRSNQPQHF. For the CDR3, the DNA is TGCAGTGCTAGTCTTAGGAGGAGCAATCAGCCCCAGCATTTT.

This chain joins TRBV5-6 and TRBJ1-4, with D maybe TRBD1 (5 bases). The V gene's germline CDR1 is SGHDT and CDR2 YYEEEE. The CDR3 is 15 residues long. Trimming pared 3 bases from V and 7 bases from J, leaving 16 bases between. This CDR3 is CASSSLVLGGEKLFF. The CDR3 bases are TGTGCCAGCAGCTCGCTGGTCCTGGGGGGTGAAAAACTGTTTTTT.

The CDR3 is CASSRGQGAYEQYF. The CDR3 region has the DNA TGCGCCAGCAGCCGAGGACAGGGGGCCTACGAGCAGTACTTC. V is TRBV5-1 and J is TRBJ2-7, with TRBD1 identical over 10 bases. Germline-derived CDR1 and CDR2 are SGHRS and YFSETQ. V shed 4 bases, J shed 2 bases, and the junction held 3 bases outside the gene matches. This CDR3 is built from 14 residues.

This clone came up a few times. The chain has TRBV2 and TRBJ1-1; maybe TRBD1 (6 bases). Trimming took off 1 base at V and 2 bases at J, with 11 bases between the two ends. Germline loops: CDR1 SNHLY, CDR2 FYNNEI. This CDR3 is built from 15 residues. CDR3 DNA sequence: TGTGCCAGCAGTGAAGGAGCACAGGGTAACACTGAAGCTTTCTTT. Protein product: CASSEGAQGNTEAFF. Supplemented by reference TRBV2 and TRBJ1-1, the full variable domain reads EPEVTQTPSHQVTQMGQEVILRCVPISNHLYFYWYRQILGQKVEFLVSFYNNEISEKSEIFDDQFSVERPDGSNFTLKIRSTKLEDSAMYFCASSEGAQGNTEAFFGQGTRLTVV.

CDR3 sequence reads: CASSSRRSYGYTF. CDR3 in DNA: TGTGCCAGCAGTTCCCGTAGAAGCTATGGCTACACCTTC. The chain carries TRBV6-5 and TRBJ1-2; D unresolved. The CDR3 runs to 13 residues. Germline-derived CDR1 and CDR2 are MNHEY and SVGAGI. Trimming took 4 bases from V and 4 from J, leaving 10 bases between them.

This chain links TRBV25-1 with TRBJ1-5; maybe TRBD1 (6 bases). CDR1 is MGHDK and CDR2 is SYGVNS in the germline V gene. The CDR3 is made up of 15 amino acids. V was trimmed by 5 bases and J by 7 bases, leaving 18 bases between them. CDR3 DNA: TGTGCCAGCAGTAGGGGGGGTAACGGATTCCAGCCCCAGCATTTT. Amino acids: CASSRGGNGFQPQHF.

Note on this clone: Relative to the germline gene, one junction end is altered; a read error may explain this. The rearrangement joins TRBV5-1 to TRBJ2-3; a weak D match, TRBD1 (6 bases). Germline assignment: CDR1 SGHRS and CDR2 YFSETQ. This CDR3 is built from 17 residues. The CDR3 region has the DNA TGCGCCAGCAGATTGGGCAGGGGCCCCTCTAGCACAGATACGCAGTATTTT. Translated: CASRLGRGPSSTDTQYF.

The CDR3 loop is CASRDNREFNNEQFF. DNA of the CDR3: TGTGCCAGCAGGGACAACCGAGAATTTAACAATGAGCAGTTCTTC. V usage is TRBV7-2 and J usage is TRBJ2-1; a possible D gene is TRBD1 (5 bases). CDR1 is SGHTA, CDR2 FQGNSA, per germline. The CDR3 totals 15 residues. Trimming took off 6 bases at V and 5 bases at J, with 17 bases between the two ends.

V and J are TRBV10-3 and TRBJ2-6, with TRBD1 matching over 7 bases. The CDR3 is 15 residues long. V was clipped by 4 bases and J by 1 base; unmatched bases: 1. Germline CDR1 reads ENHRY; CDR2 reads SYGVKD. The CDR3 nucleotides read TGTGCCATCAGTGGACAGGGTTCTGGGGCCAACGTCCTGACTTTC. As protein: CAISGQGSGANVLTF.

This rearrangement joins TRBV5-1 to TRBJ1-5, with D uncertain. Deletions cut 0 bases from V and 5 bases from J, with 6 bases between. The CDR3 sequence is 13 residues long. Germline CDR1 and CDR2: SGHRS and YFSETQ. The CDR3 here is CASSLGEDQPQHF. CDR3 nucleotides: TGCGCCAGCAGCTTGGGGGAGGATCAGCCCCAGCATTTT.